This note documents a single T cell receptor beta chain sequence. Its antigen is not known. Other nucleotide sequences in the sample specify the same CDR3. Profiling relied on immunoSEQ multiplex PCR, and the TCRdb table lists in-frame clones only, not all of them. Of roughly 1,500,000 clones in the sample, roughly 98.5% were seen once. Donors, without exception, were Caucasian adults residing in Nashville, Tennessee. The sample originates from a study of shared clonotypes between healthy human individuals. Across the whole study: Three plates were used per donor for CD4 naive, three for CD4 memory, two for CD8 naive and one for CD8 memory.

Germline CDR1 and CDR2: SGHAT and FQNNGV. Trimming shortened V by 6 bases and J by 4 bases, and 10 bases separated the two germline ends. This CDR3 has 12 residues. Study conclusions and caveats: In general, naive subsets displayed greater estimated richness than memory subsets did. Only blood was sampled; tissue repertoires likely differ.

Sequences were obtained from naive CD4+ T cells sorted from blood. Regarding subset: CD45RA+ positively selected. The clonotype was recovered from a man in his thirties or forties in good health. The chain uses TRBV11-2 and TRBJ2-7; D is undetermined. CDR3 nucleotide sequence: TGTGCCAGCAGTCCCGCCCCATACGAGCAGTACTTC. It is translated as CASSPAPYEQYF.